The clone carrying this TCR beta chain was seen only a few times. Its antigen is currently unknown. J was trimmed by 2 bases and V by 3 bases; bases with no gene match: 13. The CDR3 totals 18 residues. From germline, CDR1 is ENHRY and CDR2 SYGVKD. This entry is derived from a study of identical twins. Study-wide findings and caveats: A lower insertion count was a feature of abundant cord blood beta clonotypes, with no such feature in memory repertoires. Out-of-frame alpha sequences common to twins exhibited an excess of low generation probability.

Template switching added a universal primer site, and cDNA bore unique molecular identifiers. TCRdb re-analysed the 5' RACE reads in MiXCR, keeping a single row per CDR3 protein. Of 1.5 million to 2 million distinct CDR3 sequences in the sample, roughly 35% were seen once. The specimen sequenced was cord blood. The receptor was derived from a newborn girl in good health. V and J are TRBV10-3 and TRBJ1-2, with 9 bases matching TRBD1. CDR3 DNA: TGTGCCATCAGTGACCCTGGACAGGGGACCCCGAGGAACTATGGCTACACCTTC. As protein: CAISDPGQGTPRNYGYTF.